These 28 T cell receptor beta chains originate from one sample sequenced in a study. Each CDR3 protein gets one entry after TCRdb re-called the RT-PCR reads with MiXCR. The sample has about 680,000 distinct CDR3 sequences; 12% to 15% are singletons. What was sequenced was memory CD4+ T cells from blood. These TCRs come from a female donor in good health, serving as a healthy control.

The chain combines TRBV20-1 with TRBJ2-4, with D possibly TRBD1 on 5 matching bases. Trimming removed 3 bases at V and 0 bases at J, with 12 bases between. The CDR3 sequence is 15 residues long. The germline V gene encodes CDR1 DFQATT and CDR2 SNEGSKA (reference sequence). CDR3: CSASEGQGAKNIQYF. The CDR3 bases are TGCAGTGCTAGCGAAGGCCAGGGAGCCAAAAACATTCAGTACTTC.

The rearrangement links TRBV6-5 to TRBJ2-1; D uncertain. CDR1 is MNHEY, CDR2 SVGAGI, per germline. V was cut by 8 bases and J by 6 bases, with 17 bases left in between. The CDR3 has 14 amino acids. In DNA, the CDR3 is TGTGCCAGCCGTTCGGCAGGTACGATCAATGAGCAGTTCTTC. Translating it yields CASRSAGTINEQFF.

The J gene is TRBJ2-1, the V gene TRBV5-1; D gene ambiguous. The CDR3 runs 14 residues. V shed 5 bases and J shed 4 bases, with 13 bases lying between them. Germline V gives CDR1 SGHRS, CDR2 YFSETQ. The CDR3 DNA is TGCGCCAGCAGTATCACGAGTGGGTACAATGAGCAGTTCTTC. It translates to CASSITSGYNEQFF.

In this sample, this clonotype turned up a few times. The chain recombines TRBV4-2 with TRBJ2-5; D not resolved. V lost 5 bases to trimming and J lost 6 bases, with 10 bases between them. CDR1 LGHNA and CDR2 YNFKEQ come from the germline V gene. This CDR3 spans 12 amino acids. In DNA form, the CDR3 reads TGTGCCAGCAGCGCTCTCGGCAAGACCCAGTACTTC. Translated, it gives CASSALGKTQYF.

The chain joins TRBV20-1 to TRBJ2-5; 8 bases are shared with TRBD2. V dropped 5 bases and J dropped 5; count of bases not matched to a gene: 13. Germline lookup yields CDR1 DFQATT and CDR2 SNEGSKA (reference sequence). This CDR3 spans 15 amino acids. CDR3 nucleotide sequence: TGCAGTGCTGGCCGCGGTAGCGGGAACTTGGAGACCCAGTACTTC. Protein: CSAGRGSGNLETQYF.

In this sample, this clonotype turned up a few times. The rearrangement uses TRBV27 and TRBJ2-7, with 9 bases lining up with TRBD1. The V gene's germline CDR1 is MNHEY and CDR2 SMNVEV (reference sequence). The V gene end was trimmed by 6 bases and the J gene end by 4 bases; junction bases not matched to a gene: 7. This CDR3 region has 14 residues. CDR3: CASSPGTGKYEQYF. The CDR3 DNA follows: TGTGCCAGCAGCCCCGGGACAGGGAAATACGAGCAGTACTTC.

This clonotype was picked up a small number of times. The chain has TRBV4-1 and TRBJ1-2; D gene unclear. Germline V CDR1 and CDR2: MGHRA, YSYEKL. Trimming removed 2 bases at V and 4 bases at J, with 17 bases between. The CDR3 is made up of 16 amino acids. This CDR3 reads CASSQPLPSGSYGYTF. CDR3 DNA sequence: TGCGCCAGCAGCCAACCTCTCCCCTCCGGGAGCTATGGCTACACCTTC.

V usage is TRBV27 and J usage is TRBJ2-3; TRBD1 aligns across 9 bases. Trimming took 5 bases from V and 2 from J; bases not matched to a gene: 5. The CDR3 sequence is 15 residues long. Germline assignment: CDR1 MNHEY and CDR2 SMNVEV (reference sequence). For the CDR3, the DNA is TGTGCCAGCAGTCCCGGGACAGGGAACACAGATACGCAGTATTTT. As protein: CASSPGTGNTDTQYF.

The V call is TRBV30, the J call TRBJ1-2; the D gene is possibly TRBD1 (6 bases). CDR1 GTSNPN and CDR2 SVGIG come from the germline V gene (reference sequence). Trimming took 8 bases from V and 0 from J, leaving 13 bases between them. The CDR3 is 13 amino acids. CDR3 residues: CAQTGQPNYGYTF. CDR3 DNA: TGTGCCCAAACAGGACAGCCTAACTATGGCTACACCTTC.

The chain is built from TRBV28 and TRBJ2-5; 10 nucleotides line up with TRBD2. Trimming at V came to 4 bases and at J to 5 bases, leaving 7 bases not matched to a gene. This CDR3 has 15 residues. Germline V lookup: CDR1 MDHEN, CDR2 SYDVKM. The CDR3 spells CASSSPAGGGETQYF. The CDR3, as DNA: TGTGCCAGCAGTTCACCAGCGGGAGGGGGGGAGACCCAGTACTTC.

At least ten counts were recorded for this clonotype. The CDR3 is CSASADRGLLFF. CDR3 nucleotides: TGCAGTGCTAGTGCCGACAGGGGGCTGCTGTTTTTT. The rearrangement uses TRBV20-1 and TRBJ2-2; the match to TRBD1 covers 10 bases. Per germline, CDR1 DFQATT and CDR2 SNEGSKA (reference sequence). The CDR3 has 12 amino acids. The V gene end was trimmed by 3 bases and the J gene end by 13 bases; junction bases not matched to a gene: 5.

In its sample, this clonotype was seen a few times. The rearrangement uses TRBV4-2 and TRBJ2-7; the D gene is possibly TRBD1 (5 bases). The CDR3 has 16 amino acids. CDR1 and CDR2 from the germline V gene are LGHNA and YNFKEQ. V was clipped by 0 bases and J by 2 bases, with 14 bases between them. CDR3 amino acids: CASSQEVGASPYEQYF. Here the CDR3 DNA reads TGTGCCAGCAGCCAAGAGGTAGGGGCGAGTCCCTACGAGCAGTACTTC.

In this sample, this clonotype turned up many times. The genes are TRBV7-2 and TRBJ1-1; no firm D call. The V gene lost 3 bases and the J gene lost 1 base, with 15 bases spanning the gap. CDR1 is SGHTA, CDR2 FQGNSA, per germline. There are 16 residues in the CDR3. CDR3 loop: CASSLTGVTSNTEAFF. CDR3 DNA: TGTGCCAGCAGCTTGACTGGGGTTACCTCGAACACTGAAGCTTTCTTT.

V and J are TRBV12-3 or TRBV12-4 and TRBJ2-3; D is perhaps TRBD1 (6 bases). The CDR3 is made up of 17 amino acids. V lost 6 bases, J lost 4 bases, and 23 bases lay in between. The CDR3 sequence is CASSQGDTATAADTQYF. CDR3 DNA: TGTGCCAGCAGCCAAGGGGACACCGCAACAGCGGCAGATACGCAGTATTTT.

The CDR3 protein is CSARGFRGNTEAFF. The DNA of the CDR3 is TGCAGTGCTAGAGGGTTCAGGGGGAACACTGAAGCTTTCTTT. The gene calls are TRBV20-1 and TRBJ1-1, with D tentatively TRBD1 (6 bases). The germline gives CDR1 DFQATT, CDR2 SNEGSKA (reference sequence). The CDR3 covers 14 residues. V shed 1 base and J shed 1 base, with 10 bases lying between them.

Points on this clonotype: One junction end does not reproduce the germline sequence, and a read error may be involved. This chain uses TRBV11-2 with TRBJ1-2; 8 nucleotides align to TRBD1. The length of the CDR3 is 14 residues. Germline V gene lookup returns CDR1 SGHAT and CDR2 FQNNGV. CDR3 residues: CASSIDRGDYGYTF. CDR3 DNA sequence: TGTGCCAGCAGCATAGACAGGGGAGACTATGGCTACACCTTC.

In this sample, this clonotype turned up many times. This chain joins TRBV20-1 and TRBJ2-7; D tentatively reads TRBD1 or TRBD2 (5 bases each). The CDR3 loop spans 18 amino acids. Germline V lookup: CDR1 DFQATT, CDR2 SNEGSKA (reference sequence). Trimming pared 2 bases from V and 2 bases from J, leaving 25 bases between. The DNA for the CDR3 is TGCAGTGCTAGACTCCACCGTGGGGGTGGTTTAGTTCCCTACGAGCAGTACTTC. Protein product: CSARLHRGGGLVPYEQYF.

The table lists this clonotype with a few counts. This chain connects TRBV7-8 to TRBJ1-5; TRBD1 agrees at 9 bases. After removal of 5 bases from V and 1 base from J, the junction contained 12 bases not matched to a gene. CDR3 size: 18 residues. Germline V gene sequence: CDR1 SGHVS, CDR2 FQNEAQ. The CDR3 reads CASSHGTGIPLSNQPQHF. DNA of the CDR3: TGTGCCAGCAGCCATGGGACAGGGATACCGCTAAGCAATCAGCCCCAGCATTTT. Full variable domain (outside the CDR3, taken from reference TRBV7-8 and TRBJ1-5): GAGVSQSPRYKVAKRGQDVALRCDPISGHVSLFWYQQALGQGPEFLTYFQNEAQLDKSGLPSDRFFAERPEGSVSTLKIQRTQQEDSAVYLCASSHGTGIPLSNQPQHFGDGTRLSIL.

This clonotype was observed a few times. The chain links TRBV20-1 to TRBJ2-3; TRBD2 agrees at 7 bases. CDR1 and CDR2 (germline): DFQATT, SNEGSKA (reference sequence). The CDR3 spans 15 residues. Germline trimming cut 3 bases from V and 2 bases from J; bases unmatched to any gene: 8. The CDR3 loop reads CSASPWREYTDTQYF. For the CDR3, the DNA is TGCAGTGCTAGCCCCTGGCGGGAGTACACAGATACGCAGTATTTT.

This clonotype appeared many times. This rearrangement joins TRBV7-2 to TRBJ2-7; D call uncertain. Trimming took 6 bases from V and 3 from J, leaving 12 bases between them. Germline V gene lookup returns CDR1 SGHTA and CDR2 FQGNSA. The CDR3 consists of 13 residues. CDR3 sequence (DNA): TGTGCCAGCAGTACAGTCGCCAACTACGAGCAGTACTTC. Translated, it gives CASSTVANYEQYF. Full variable domain (missing parts from reference TRBV7-2 and TRBJ2-7): GAGVSQSPSNKVTEKGKDVELRCDPISGHTALYWYRQSLGQGLEFLIYFQGNSAPDKSGLPSDRFSAERTGGSVSTLTIQRTQQEDSAVYLCASSTVANYEQYFGPGTRLTVT.

This clonotype was counted at least ten times. This rearrangement joins TRBV7-2 to TRBJ2-1; D call uncertain. The CDR3 is 12 residues long. V lost 0 bases and J lost 10, with 7 bases in between. Germline V gene sequence: CDR1 SGHTA, CDR2 FQGNSA. CDR3 loop: CASSLARLEQFF. The CDR3, as DNA: TGTGCCAGCAGCTTAGCCCGGCTGGAGCAGTTCTTC.

This clonotype has a handful of counts. The gene calls are TRBV6-6 and TRBJ1-5; D not resolved. This CDR3 region has 15 residues. Germline V gives CDR1 MNHNY, CDR2 SVGAGI (reference sequence). V was cut by 2 bases and J by 2 bases, with 10 bases left in between. The DNA of the CDR3 is TGTGCCAGCAGTTACAGGGTTGTTGGCAATCAGCCCCAGCATTTT. Protein product: CASSYRVVGNQPQHF.

This clonotype was detected only a few times. This chain links TRBV5-1 with TRBJ2-1; 12 nucleotides align to TRBD2. After removal of 3 bases from V and 7 bases from J, the junction contained 11 bases not matched to a gene. Germline assignment: CDR1 SGHRS and CDR2 YFSETQ. The CDR3 extends over 17 amino acids. The CDR3 sequence is CASSSFLAGGPGNEQFF. CDR3 sequence (DNA): TGCGCCAGCAGCTCCTTTCTAGCGGGAGGGCCGGGGAATGAGCAGTTCTTC.

This clonotype was counted a few times. The V and J genes are TRBV27 and TRBJ2-7; maybe TRBD2 (5 bases). The CDR3 spans 14 residues. Per the germline V gene, CDR1 is MNHEY and CDR2 is SMNVEV (reference sequence). Trimming left V 6 bases short and J 0 bases short, with 12 bases between. DNA of the CDR3: TGTGCCAGCAGCCGACGGGGTTCCTCCTACGAGCAGTACTTC. It specifies CASSRRGSSYEQYF.

The chain's CDR3 is CAWAGSYEQYF. The CDR3 region has the DNA TGTGCCTGGGCCGGGAGCTACGAGCAGTACTTC. The chain is built from TRBV30 and TRBJ2-7; possibly TRBD2 for D (6 bases). CDR3 length equals 11 residues. Trimming removed 5 bases at V and 3 bases at J, with 8 bases between. The V gene's germline CDR1 is GTSNPN and CDR2 SVGIG (reference sequence).

This clonotype was seen ten or more times. The genes are TRBV11-2 and TRBJ2-7, with D possibly being TRBD1 (6 bases). Germline CDR1 and CDR2: SGHAT and FQNNGV. This CDR3 is 14 amino acids long. The V end lost 7 bases, the J end lost 1 base, and 14 bases lay between the germline ends. The CDR3 reads CASNIRGSSYEQYF. The CDR3 coding sequence is TGTGCCAGCAACATCAGGGGCTCTTCCTACGAGCAGTACTTC.

V is TRBV6-2 or TRBV6-3 and J is TRBJ2-5; 12 nucleotides match TRBD2. This CDR3 has 16 amino acids. CDR1 is MNHEY, CDR2 SVGEGT, per germline. V trimming: 5 bases; J trimming: 5 bases; junction bases outside the gene matches: 9. The CDR3 spells CASSLAGLAGSETQYF. Here the CDR3 DNA reads TGTGCCAGCAGTCTGGCCGGACTAGCGGGAAGTGAGACCCAGTACTTC.

This clonotype was counted a single time. V gene TRBV3-1 combines with J gene TRBJ1-5; D not certain. The germline V gene has CDR1 LGHDT and CDR2 YNNKEL (reference sequence). V lost 0 bases and J lost 7, with 13 bases in between. This CDR3 region has 15 residues. CDR3 loop: CASSQDVGGWQPQHF. The DNA of the CDR3 is TGTGCCAGCAGCCAAGATGTTGGAGGTTGGCAGCCCCAGCATTTT. Together with reference TRBV3-1 and TRBJ1-5, the CDR3 gives the full variable domain: DTAVSQTPKYLVTQMGNDKSIKCEQNLGHDTMYWYKQDSKKFLKIMFSYNNKELIINETVPNRFSPKSPDKAHLNLHINSLELGDSAVYFCASSQDVGGWQPQHFGDGTRLSIL.